The 14 T cell receptor delta chains below come from one sample, sequenced in a study of gamma-delta T cells after stem cell transplantation. TCRdb made new clone calls on the RT-PCR reads using CATT. This table holds about 1,600 delta-chain clones, roughly 7.7% found once. The source material was gamma-delta T cells. The receptor source for this set is a human donor. It is not recorded whose cells these are; they may come from a transplant donor.

The V gene is TRDV2, the J gene TRDJ1; 12 positions match TRDD3. The CDR3 totals 19 residues. The J segment lost 0 bases and the V segment lost 0 bases, leaving 10 bases of the junction unmatched. Germline V gene sequence: CDR1 GEAIGNYY, CDR2 EKD. CDR3 DNA sequence: TGTGCCTGTGACACCGTGTTACTGGGGGATACCGAATACACCGATAAACTCATCTTT. Translating gives CACDTVLLGDTEYTDKLIF.

By share, this clone ranks as large (0.1 to 1%). Within the sample, other DNA sequences also encode this same CDR3. V gene TRDV2 combines with J gene TRDJ1, with D hard to call. With 0 bases removed from V and 3 bases from J, the gap between germline ends came to 16 bases. CDR1 is GEAIGNYY and CDR2 is EKD in the germline V gene. This CDR3 comprises 16 residues. CDR3 sequence: CACDTVGVGRADKLIF. The CDR3 DNA sequence: TGTGCCTGTGACACCGTTGGAGTAGGGAGAGCCGATAAACTCATCTTT.

There are a few counts of this clone. It may be a read error: a sequence one base away is much more abundant. The V gene is TRDV2, the J gene TRDJ1, with 8 bases fitting TRDD3. The CDR3 length is 17 residues. Germline lookup yields CDR1 GEAIGNYY and CDR2 EKD. V was clipped by 4 bases and J by 0 bases; unmatched bases: 12. The CDR3 DNA is TGTGCCTGTGATTCCTTACTGGGGGGACGGGACACCGATAAACTCATCTTT. Protein: CACDSLLGGRDTDKLIF.

A note on this clone: The mismatch at residue 5 between this DNA's translation and the TCRdb protein of a much larger clone likely reflects a read error; the protein shown is translated from the DNA. The J gene is TRDJ1, the V gene TRDV2, with 11 bases that match TRDD3. The V gene end was trimmed by 0 bases and the J gene end by 2 bases; junction bases not matched to a gene: 13. Germline CDR1 GEAIGNYY, CDR2 EKD. The CDR3 loop spans 19 amino acids. The CDR3 region is CACDTLLGDRSRGTDKLIF. The CDR3 DNA reads as TGTGCCTGTGACACCTTACTGGGGGATAGATCCCGTGGGACCGATAAACTCATCTTT.

The chain employs TRDV2 and TRDJ1; 13 nucleotides agree with TRDD3. CDR3 length: 20 amino acids. Trimming took 4 bases from V and 0 from J; bases not matched to a gene: 16. CDR1 and CDR2 (germline): GEAIGNYY, EKD. The CDR3 DNA follows: TGTGCCTGTGAACCCATTACTGGGGGATACGGGATAGCTTACACCGATAAACTCATCTTT. As protein: CACEPITGGYGIAYTDKLIF.

This clone occurred a few times. This DNA translates differently at residue 12 from the TCRdb protein, which is that of a much larger clone; a read error is likely, and the protein shown is the DNA's own translation. The rearrangement links TRDV2 to TRDJ1, with 10 bases identical to TRDD3. Germline values: CDR1 GEAIGNYY, CDR2 EKD. There are 16 residues in the CDR3. CDR3 DNA sequence: TGTGCCTGTGACACCCTCTGGGGGATAGAAACCGGTAAACTCATCTTT. Translated: CACDTLWGIETGKLIF.

This clone was seen only a few times. This probably arose from a read error, given a far larger clone one base away. The chain employs TRDV2 and TRDJ1, with D unresolved. The germline V and J ends were trimmed by 3 bases and 0 bases, with 28 bases remaining between them. Germline V CDR1 and CDR2: GEAIGNYY, EKD. This CDR3 is built from 20 residues. CDR3 loop: CACDSLASGATVPYTDKLIF. The CDR3 region has the DNA TGTGCCTGTGACTCCCTTGCGTCTGGCGCTACAGTCCCCTACACCGATAAACTCATCTTT.

In regard to this clone: A read error likely explains why the TCRdb protein, taken from a much larger clone, differs from this DNA's translation at residue 6; the protein shown is translated from the DNA. This chain joins TRDV2 and TRDJ1; the match to TRDD3 covers 10 bases. V gave up 1 base and J gave up 1 base; unmatched junction bases: 11. Germline loops: CDR1 GEAIGNYY, CDR2 EKD. The CDR3 has 18 amino acids. CDR3 sequence reads: CACDTALGGYGSTDKLIF. CDR3 bases: TGTGCCTGTGACACTGCACTCGGGGGATACGGGTCCACCGATAAACTCATCTTT.

By sample share, this clone is medium-sized (0.01 to 0.1%). This chain links TRDV2 with TRDJ1, with 10 nucleotides matching TRDD3. This CDR3 region has 23 residues. With V trimmed by 0 bases and J by 0 bases, 24 bases remained unmatched. Per the germline V gene, CDR1 is GEAIGNYY and CDR2 is EKD. This CDR3 is CACDTLLRGGGYVERGYTDKLIF. DNA for the CDR3: TGTGCCTGTGACACCCTACTCAGGGGAGGGGGATACGTCGAGAGGGGGTACACCGATAAACTCATCTTT.

This clone is large within its sample. The chain recombines TRDV2 with TRDJ1, with 8 positions matching TRDD3. The V and J ends lost 3 bases and 5 bases, in that order; junction bases with no gene match: 10. The CDR3 extends over 15 amino acids. Germline CDR1 and CDR2: GEAIGNYY and EKD. CDR3 protein: CACDLLGALSDKLIF. Here the CDR3 DNA reads TGTGCCTGTGACTTACTGGGGGCCCTCTCAGATAAACTCATCTTT.

This clone occurred a few times. A far larger clone is one nucleotide away, so this likely arose from a read error. The gene calls are TRDV2 and TRDJ1; no clear D gene. This CDR3 contains 15 residues. Germline V gene lookup returns CDR1 GEAIGNYY and CDR2 EKD. CDR3 residues: CARDTVGTYTDKLIF. The CDR3 DNA reads as TGTGCCCGTGACACCGTGGGTACGTACACCGATAAACTCATCTTT.

Regarding this clone: A far more abundant clone sits one base away, making this likely a read error. This chain joins TRDV2 and TRDJ1; TRDD3 aligns across 7 bases. Germline V gene sequence: CDR1 GEAIGNYY, CDR2 EKD. The CDR3 contains 20 residues. The V gene end was trimmed by 1 base and the J gene end by 0 bases; junction bases not matched to a gene: 19. For the CDR3, the DNA is TGTGCCTGTGACACTATACGTACCGCGCTGGGGGGTCTGTACACCGATAAACTCATCTTT. This sequence encodes CACDTIRTALGGLYTDKLIF.

On this clone: The translation of this DNA and the TCRdb protein of a much larger clone differ at residue 4, probably owing to a read error; the protein shown here is translated from the DNA. The chain couples TRDV2 to TRDJ1; D unclear. In germline, CDR1 is GEAIGNYY, CDR2 EKD. The CDR3 has 15 amino acids. CDR3 bases: TGTGCCTGTGGCACCGTGGGTACGTACACCGATAAACTCATCTTT. Its translation: CACGTVGTYTDKLIF.

This clone was detected only a few times. Translating this DNA gives a protein that differs at residue 6 from the TCRdb one, which belongs to a much larger clone; a read error is likely, and the protein shown is this translation. The chain combines TRDV2 with TRDJ1; weak D call: TRDD3 (7 bases). V was cut by 3 bases and J by 0 bases, with 25 bases left in between. CDR3 length: 19 residues. Germline lookup yields CDR1 GEAIGNYY and CDR2 EKD. In DNA form, the CDR3 reads TGTGCCTGTGACTCCCCTCCTACTGAACTGGGGTCCAACACCGATAAACTCATCTTT. Its translation is CACDSPPTELGSNTDKLIF.